These T cell receptor beta chains were read from a single sample in a study of CD8+CD57+ T cells in acquired aplastic anemia. TCRdb re-called the reads with MiXCR, one entry per CDR3 protein. The data hold about 270,000 distinct CDR3 sequences, with 45% to 65% observed a single time. Sequenced material: sorted CD4+, CD8+, or CD8+CD57+ T cells (not recorded which) from PBMCs. These receptors came from a human donor with severe aplastic anemia or a healthy control (not recorded which). The CDR3 runs from the conserved cysteine through the conserved F or W. The order of the fields is J gene, V gene, CDR3 protein.

>TRBJ1-1|TRBV7-9
CASRFTGPATEAFF
>TRBJ2-7|TRBV5-6
CASSQQTGTYSYEQYF
>TRBJ1-6|TRBV6-5
CASSYDGRNSPLHF
>TRBJ2-7|TRBV11-2
CASSPTTLRPGRVGHEQYF
>TRBJ2-2|TRBV10-3
CAIRRQGTGELFF
>TRBJ1-5|TRBV6-1
CASSGGFQPQHF
>TRBJ2-1|TRBV11-2
CASSLEIGGAYNEQFF
>TRBJ1-1|TRBV5-1
CASSFRGVNTEAFF
>TRBJ1-2|TRBV2
CASTGTSQLLGYTF
>TRBJ1-1|TRBV14
CASSQDHGRLFTEAFF
>TRBJ1-3|TRBV7-9
CASSAAGGSGNTIYF
>TRBJ2-7|TRBV6-5
CASSSGHRGEQYF
>TRBJ2-5|TRBV7-6
CASSLSGDRGPLETQYF
>TRBJ2-1|TRBV4-1
CASSQDSRSDEQFF
>TRBJ1-4|TRBV30
CAWGDRPEKLFF
>TRBJ1-1|TRBV25-1
CASSLDRQSSNTEAFF
>TRBJ2-5|TRBV7-2
CASSPTSGKTQETQYF
>TRBJ1-5|TRBV27
CASQGSGNQPQHF
>TRBJ1-5|TRBV7-9
CASSLINQPQHF
>TRBJ1-6|TRBV7-2
CASSLWGPPGVSPLHF
>TRBJ1-3|TRBV19
CASSMALGQPNTIYF
>TRBJ1-5|TRBV10-2
CASSEPGKPQHF
>TRBJ1-1|TRBV20-1
CSAPARTDMNTEAFF
>TRBJ1-6|TRBV6-1
CASSEFGGYNSPLHF
>TRBJ2-5|TRBV20-1
CSALGLAGAETQYF
>TRBJ1-4|TRBV11-2
CASSQDRDGEKLFF
>TRBJ2-7|TRBV10-3
CAISESVYLYEQYF
>TRBJ1-3|TRBV6-6
CASSYSSSRSGNTIYF
>TRBJ1-2|TRBV12-3/TRBV12-4
CASSFGDRGVGYTF
>TRBJ2-3|TRBV9
CASSVTGHSTDTQYF
>TRBJ1-1|TRBV5-1
CASSLVLAANTEAFF
>TRBJ2-3|TRBV4-1
CASSQDGEQAPDTQYF
>TRBJ2-1|TRBV7-2
CASSLGVGSGSYNEQFF
>TRBJ2-5|TRBV2
CASSVRAGGGETQYF
>TRBJ2-3|TRBV10-3
CAISPENTDTQYF
>TRBJ1-1|TRBV20-1
CSARGTMNTEAFF
>TRBJ2-1|TRBV12-3/TRBV12-4
CASRGGTGSYNEQFF
>TRBJ1-1|TRBV11-3
CASSARQGSTEAFF
>TRBJ1-3|TRBV12-3/TRBV12-4
CASSLTLLTGNTIYF
>TRBJ2-7|TRBV7-3
CASSLSAGPASYEQYF
>TRBJ2-2|TRBV5-1
CASSRTEKNTGELFF